The 9 T cell receptor beta chains in this list originate from one sample, sequenced in a study of sequential checkpoint blockade in melanoma. As to treatment: randomized to nivolumab then ipilimumab (arm A) or the reverse (arm B). Only in-frame clones appear in the TCRdb table, and some are missing; sequencing was by immunoSEQ multiplex PCR. The data hold tens of thousands of clones, with roughly nine tenths observed a single time. Sequencing was performed on CD8+ T cells sorted from blood (inferred from file names), taken from a patient given nivolumab and ipilimumab in sequence. The receptors originated from a human donor with melanoma.

This chain uses TRBV13 with TRBJ2-7; 7 bases are shared with TRBD1. The CDR3 contains 15 residues. Losses at the gene ends were 5 bases for V and 6 bases for J; bases not matched to a gene: 13. Germline-derived CDR1 and CDR2 are PRHDT and FYEKMQ (reference sequence). CDR3 DNA: TGTGCCAGCAGCCCCTGGGGCAGGGGGTCAGGCGAGCAGTACTTC. Translated, it gives CASSPWGRGSGEQYF.

This chain connects TRBV4-3 to TRBJ2-3; 7 bases match TRBD2. Unmatched junction bases numbered 12, after V lost 0 bases and J lost 0 bases. This CDR3 has 19 residues. CDR1 and CDR2 from the germline V gene are LGHNA and YSLEER. This CDR3 reads CASSQDGLAETTSTDTQYF. CDR3 coding DNA: TGCGCCAGCAGCCAAGATGGGCTAGCGGAGACAACTAGCACAGATACGCAGTATTTT.

This clone was detected once. The chain is built from TRBV7-6 and TRBJ2-1; possibly TRBD1 for D (5 bases). The CDR3 contains 13 residues. The V end was cut by 2 bases, the J end by 10 bases, with 12 bases between. From germline, CDR1 is SGHVS and CDR2 FNYEAQ. The CDR3 loop reads CASSLTGWGEQFF. The CDR3, as DNA: TGTGCCAGCAGCTTAACCGGTTGGGGCGAGCAGTTCTTC.

The V and J genes are TRBV4-2 and TRBJ2-5, with 7 bases identical to TRBD2. Germline trimming cut 3 bases from V and 0 bases from J; bases unmatched to any gene: 7. The CDR3 length is 16 residues. Germline V gives CDR1 LGHNA, CDR2 YNFKEQ. The CDR3: CASSHRPRGDQETQYF. Here the CDR3 DNA reads TGTGCCAGCAGCCACCGCCCCCGGGGGGACCAAGAGACCCAGTACTTC.

This chain links TRBV30 with TRBJ1-2; D gene uncertain. The CDR3 is 13 residues long. The germline V gene has CDR1 GTSNPN and CDR2 SVGIG (reference sequence). V lost 1 base, J lost 2 bases, and 8 bases lay in between. CDR3 bases: TGTGCCTGGAGTGGTGAGGGCAACTATGGCTACACCTTC. This sequence encodes CAWSGEGNYGYTF.

The table lists this clone with a count of one. The chain recombines TRBV27 with TRBJ1-2; no definite D call. This CDR3 comprises 14 residues. Germline values: CDR1 MNHEY, CDR2 SMNVEV (reference sequence). V was pared by 9 bases and J by 0 bases, with 14 bases between. In DNA form, the CDR3 reads TGTGCCAGGCCCCGGCAAACAGCTAACTATGGCTACACCTTC. It is translated as CARPRQTANYGYTF.

This chain links TRBV4-1 with TRBJ2-1; unclear D gene. This CDR3 has 13 amino acids. V lost 3 bases to trimming and J lost 8 bases, with 11 bases between them. Germline lookup yields CDR1 MGHRA and CDR2 YSYEKL. CDR3 region: CASSHSLMYEQFF. CDR3 bases: TGCGCCAGCAGCCACTCACTAATGTATGAGCAGTTCTTC.

The rearrangement links TRBV30 to TRBJ1-1; D is ambiguous. CDR3 length: 14 residues. The V end was cut by 0 bases, the J end by 6 bases, with 14 bases between. The germline V gene encodes CDR1 GTSNPN and CDR2 SVGIG (reference sequence). The CDR3 region is CAWSVGWGVAEAFF. The CDR3, as DNA: TGTGCCTGGAGTGTCGGGTGGGGAGTAGCTGAAGCTTTCTTT.

The V and J genes are TRBV15 and TRBJ2-5, with a weak D call TRBD2 (6 bases). The CDR3 length is 13 residues. Per the germline V gene, CDR1 is LNHNV and CDR2 is YYDKDF (reference sequence). V was trimmed by 8 bases and J by 1 base, leaving 11 bases between them. The CDR3 DNA follows: TGTGCCACCCGTTCACTAGCCCAAGAGACCCAGTACTTC. It is translated as CATRSLAQETQYF.